This note documents a single T cell receptor beta chain sequence. The sample comes from a study of shared clonotypes between healthy human individuals. Study information: Three plates each covered CD4 naive and memory; CD8 naive two, CD8 memory one.

Sequencing used immunoSEQ multiplex PCR; TCRdb keeps in-frame clones, though not all of them. The sample carries around 2,100,000 clones, approximately 95% recorded once. The CDR3 is 15 amino acids. Germline V gene lookup returns CDR1 SGHTA and CDR2 FQGNSA. Trimming left V 0 bases short and J 5 bases short, with 10 bases between. Naive CD8 cells, CD45RO-negative and positively selected for CCR7, excluded terminally differentiated effector memory CD45RA+ cells. The sequencing input was naive CD8+ T cells sorted from blood. The TCR comes from a man aged 18 to 35 in good health. This chain links TRBV7-2 with TRBJ2-2; D may be TRBD2 (6 bases). CDR3 sequence: CASSLAVGGTGELFF. For the CDR3, the DNA is TGTGCCAGCAGCTTAGCGGTGGGGGGTACCGGGGAGCTGTTTTTT. Using reference TRBV7-2 and TRBJ2-2 for the parts outside the CDR3, the full variable domain is GAGVSQSPSNKVTEKGKDVELRCDPISGHTALYWYRQSLGQGLEFLIYFQGNSAPDKSGLPSDRFSAERTGGSVSTLTIQRTQQEDSAVYLCASSLAVGGTGELFFGEGSRLTVL.